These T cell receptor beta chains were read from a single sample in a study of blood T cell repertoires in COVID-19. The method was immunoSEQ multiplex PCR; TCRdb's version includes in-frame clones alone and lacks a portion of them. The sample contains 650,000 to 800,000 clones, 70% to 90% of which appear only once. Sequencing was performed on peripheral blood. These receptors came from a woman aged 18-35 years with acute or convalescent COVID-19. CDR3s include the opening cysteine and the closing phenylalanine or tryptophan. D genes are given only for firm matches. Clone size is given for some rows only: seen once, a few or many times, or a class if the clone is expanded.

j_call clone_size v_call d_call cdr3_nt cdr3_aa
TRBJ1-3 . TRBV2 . TGTGCCAGCAGATCCGGGACAAACCCTGGAAACACCATATATTTT CASRSGTNPGNTIYF
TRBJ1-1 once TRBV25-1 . TGTGCCAGCAGTCTAACGGGGAACACTGAAGCTTTCTTT CASSLTGNTEAFF
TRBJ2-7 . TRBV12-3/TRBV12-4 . TGTGCCAGCAGTTTATTCCGGCGGGACGGCCAGTACTTC CASSLFRRDGQYF
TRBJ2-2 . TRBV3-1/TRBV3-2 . TGTGCCAGCAGCCAAGATGGTATTTACTCGAACACCGGGGAGCTGTTTTTT CASSQDGIYSNTGELFF
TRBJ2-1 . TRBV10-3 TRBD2 TGTGCCACCGGGACTAGCCCAAACTACAATGAGCAGTTCTTC CATGTSPNYNEQFF
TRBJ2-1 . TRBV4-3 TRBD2 TGCGCCAGCAGCCAACCTCCGGGACTAGCGGGGGAAGTTTCCTACAATGAGCAGTTCTTC CASSQPPGLAGEVSYNEQFF
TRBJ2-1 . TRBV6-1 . TGTGCCAGCAGCGAACGACTTCTTTATGGCAAGAACAATGAGCAGTTCTTC CASSERLLYGKNNEQFF
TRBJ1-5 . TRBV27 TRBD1 TGTGCCAGCAGTCCGTCCGGGACAGGGCGGCAGCCCCAGCATTTT CASSPSGTGRQPQHF
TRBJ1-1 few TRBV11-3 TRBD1 TGTGCCAGCAGCTTAGGACAGGGTAGTAACGCTGAAGCTTTCTTT CASSLGQGSNAEAFF
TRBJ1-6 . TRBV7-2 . TGTGCCAGCGGCCCCCGCGGTTTCTATAATTCACCCCTCCACTTT CASGPRGFYNSPLHF
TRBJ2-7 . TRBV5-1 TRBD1 TGCGCCAGCAGTTACGGACAGGTTAACTACGAGCAGTACTTC CASSYGQVNYEQYF
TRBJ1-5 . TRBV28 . TGTGCCAGCAGCTTTCGGTCAGGGCGCCAGCCCCAGCATTTT CASSFRSGRQPQHF
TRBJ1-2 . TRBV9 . TGTGCCAGCAGCGTAACCGGCCAGGGGTATGGCTACACCTTC CASSVTGQGYGYTF
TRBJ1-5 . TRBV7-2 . TGTGCCAGCAGCTTAGAAGGGGCAGCCGTAAATCAGCCCCAGCATTTT CASSLEGAAVNQPQHF
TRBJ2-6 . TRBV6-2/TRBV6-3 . TGTGCCAGCAGTTACATCAGCTCTGGGGCCAACGTCCTGACTTTC CASSYISSGANVLTF
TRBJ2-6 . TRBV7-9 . TGTGCCAGCAGTCACACCCAGGGGACTGGGGCCAACGTCCTGACTTTC CASSHTQGTGANVLTF
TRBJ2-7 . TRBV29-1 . TGCAGCGTTGAGTTGAATAGGGGGGGTGAGCAGTACTTC CSVELNRGGEQYF
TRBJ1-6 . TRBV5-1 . TGCGCCAGCAGCTTGACAGGGCGTAATTCACCCCTCCACTTT CASSLTGRNSPLHF
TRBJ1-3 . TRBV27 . TGTGCCAGCAGGGGCTTCTATGGAAACACCATATATTTT CASRGFYGNTIYF
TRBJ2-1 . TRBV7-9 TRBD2 TGTGCCAGCAGCAGGCTAGCGGGGGGTAGGAATGAGCAGTTCTTC CASSRLAGGRNEQFF
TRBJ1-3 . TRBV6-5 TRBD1 TGTGCCAGCGGGGGGACAGCTGGAAACACCATATATTTT CASGGTAGNTIYF
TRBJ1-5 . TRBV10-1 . TGCGCCAGCAGGGGAGGACGGAAGATAAATCAGCCCCAGCATTTT CASRGGRKINQPQHF
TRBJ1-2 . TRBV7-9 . TGTGCCAGCAGCTTGCAGGGGACGGGCTACACCTTC CASSLQGTGYTF
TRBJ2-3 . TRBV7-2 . TGTGCCAGCAGCTTGTTCAGGGCCCCAGATACGCAGTATTTT CASSLFRAPDTQYF
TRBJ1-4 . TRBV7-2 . TGTGCCAGCAGCTCAACAGGGTCGAGGGAAAAACTGTTTTTT CASSSTGSREKLFF
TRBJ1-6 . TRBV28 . TGTGCCAGCAGTCCTACGCCCCTAAGACCCCTCCACTTT CASSPTPLRPLHF
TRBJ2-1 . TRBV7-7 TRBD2 TGTGCCAGCAGCTTAGCGGCGAGCGGGGGGGGGAATGAGCAGTTCTTC CASSLAASGGGNEQFF
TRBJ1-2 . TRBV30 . TGTGCCTGGAGTGTAGACGCGGATGGCTACACCTTC CAWSVDADGYTF
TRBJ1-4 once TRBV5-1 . TGCGCCAGCAGCTTCGGACAGCCTCATAATGAAAAACTGTTTTTT CASSFGQPHNEKLFF
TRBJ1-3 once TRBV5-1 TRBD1 TGCGCCAGCAGCCCGAGACAGGGCGGCGGAAACACCATATATTTT CASSPRQGGGNTIYF
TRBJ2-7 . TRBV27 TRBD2 TGTGCCAGCAGTTTGGGGGGACTAGTATACGAGCAGTACTTC CASSLGGLVYEQYF
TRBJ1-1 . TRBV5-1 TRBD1 TGCGCCAGCAGCTTGAGGAACAACAGGGGGCGCGGCGGCATGAACACTGAAGCTTTCTTT CASSLRNNRGRGGMNTEAFF
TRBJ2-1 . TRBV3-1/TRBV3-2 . TGTGCCAGCAGCCAAGGCGGAGGAGGAAGGGATGAGCAGTTCTTC CASSQGGGGRDEQFF
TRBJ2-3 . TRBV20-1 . TGCAGTGCTAGTGTGGTACAGGCCCTTGATACGCAGTATTTT CSASVVQALDTQYF
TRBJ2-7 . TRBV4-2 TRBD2 TGTGCCAGCAGCCTCAGCGGGGGTCTCGACGAGCAGTACTTC CASSLSGGLDEQYF
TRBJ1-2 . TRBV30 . TGTGCCTGCCCCAGTTCCCCCGGGTTAAGGGGCTACACCTTC CACPSSPGLRGYTF
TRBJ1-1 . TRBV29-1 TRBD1 TGCAGCGATCGGACAGGGAACACTGAAGCTTTCTTT CSDRTGNTEAFF
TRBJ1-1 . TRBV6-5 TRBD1 TGTGCCAGCAGTTACGACAGGGGGCTCACTGAAGCTTTCTTT CASSYDRGLTEAFF
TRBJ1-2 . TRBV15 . TGTGCCACCAGCAGAGATAGGAGGGGCGGGTATGGCTACACCTTC CATSRDRRGGYGYTF
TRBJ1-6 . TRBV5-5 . TGTGCCAGCAGCTTGGACGAGGGGGATGTCTCACCCCTCCACTTT CASSLDEGDVSPLHF
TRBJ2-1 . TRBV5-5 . TGTGCCAGCAGCTTCGCGTCCTCCTACAATGAGCAGTTCTTC CASSFASSYNEQFF